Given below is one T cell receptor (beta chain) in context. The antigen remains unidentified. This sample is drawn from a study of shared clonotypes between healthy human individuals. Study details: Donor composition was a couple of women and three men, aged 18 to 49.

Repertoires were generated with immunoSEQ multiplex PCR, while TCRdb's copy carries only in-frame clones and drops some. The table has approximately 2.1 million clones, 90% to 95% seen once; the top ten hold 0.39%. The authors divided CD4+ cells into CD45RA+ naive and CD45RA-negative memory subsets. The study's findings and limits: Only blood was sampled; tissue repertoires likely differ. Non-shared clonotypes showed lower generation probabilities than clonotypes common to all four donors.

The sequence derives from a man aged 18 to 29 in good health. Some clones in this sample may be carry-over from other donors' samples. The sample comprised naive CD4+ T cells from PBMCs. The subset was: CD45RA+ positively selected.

The chain's CDR3 is CASSTGQGLNSNQPQHF. CDR3 sequence (DNA): TGTGCCAGCAGCACGGGACAGGGGCTGAATAGCAATCAGCCCCAGCATTTT. V and J are TRBV7-6 and TRBJ1-5; 10 nucleotides align to TRBD1. Per the germline V gene, CDR1 is SGHVS and CDR2 is FNYEAQ. V shed 5 bases and J 0 bases; nucleotides not matched to a gene: 7. The CDR3 spans 17 residues.